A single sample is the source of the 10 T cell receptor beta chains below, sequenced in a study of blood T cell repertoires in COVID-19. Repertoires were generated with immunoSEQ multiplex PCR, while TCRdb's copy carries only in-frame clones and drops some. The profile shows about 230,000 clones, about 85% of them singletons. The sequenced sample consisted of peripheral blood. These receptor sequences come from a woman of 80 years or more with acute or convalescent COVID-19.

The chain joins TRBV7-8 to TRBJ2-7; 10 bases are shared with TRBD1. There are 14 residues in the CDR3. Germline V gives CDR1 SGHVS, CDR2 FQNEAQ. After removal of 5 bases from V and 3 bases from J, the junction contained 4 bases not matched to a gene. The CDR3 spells CASSRDRGHYEQYF. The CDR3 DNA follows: TGTGCCAGCAGCCGTGACAGGGGGCACTACGAGCAGTACTTC.

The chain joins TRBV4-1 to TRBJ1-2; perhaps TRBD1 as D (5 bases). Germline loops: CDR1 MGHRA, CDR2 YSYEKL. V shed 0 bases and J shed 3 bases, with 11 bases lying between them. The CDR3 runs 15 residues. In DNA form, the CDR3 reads TGCGCCAGCAGCCAAGAGGCGACAGTATACTATGGCTACACCTTC. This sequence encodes CASSQEATVYYGYTF.

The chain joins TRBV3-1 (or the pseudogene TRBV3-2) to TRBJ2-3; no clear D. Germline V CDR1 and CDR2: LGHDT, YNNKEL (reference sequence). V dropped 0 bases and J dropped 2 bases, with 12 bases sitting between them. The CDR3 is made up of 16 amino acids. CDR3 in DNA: TGTGCCAGCAGCCAAGATACCAGTTTACCCACAGATACGCAGTATTTT. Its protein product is CASSQDTSLPTDTQYF.

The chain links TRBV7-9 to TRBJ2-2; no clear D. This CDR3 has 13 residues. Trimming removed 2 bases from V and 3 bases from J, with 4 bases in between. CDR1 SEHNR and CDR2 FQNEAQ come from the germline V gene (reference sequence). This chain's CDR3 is CASSLPYTGELFF. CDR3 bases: TGTGCCAGCAGCTTACCTTACACCGGGGAGCTGTTTTTT. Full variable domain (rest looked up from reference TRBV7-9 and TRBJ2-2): DTGVSQNPRHKITKRGQNVTFRCDPISEHNRLYWYRQTLGQGPEFLTYFQNEAQLEKSRLLSDRFSAERPKGSFSTLEIQRTEQGDSAMYLCASSLPYTGELFFGEGSRLTVL.

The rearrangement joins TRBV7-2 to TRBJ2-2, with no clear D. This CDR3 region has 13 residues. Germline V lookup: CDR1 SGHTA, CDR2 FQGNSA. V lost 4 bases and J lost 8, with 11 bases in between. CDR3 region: CASSSFSAGELFF. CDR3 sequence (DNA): TGTGCCAGCAGCTCCTTTTCCGCGGGGGAGCTGTTTTTT. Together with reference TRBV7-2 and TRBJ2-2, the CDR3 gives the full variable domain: GAGVSQSPSNKVTEKGKDVELRCDPISGHTALYWYRQSLGQGLEFLIYFQGNSAPDKSGLPSDRFSAERTGGSVSTLTIQRTQQEDSAVYLCASSSFSAGELFFGEGSRLTVL.

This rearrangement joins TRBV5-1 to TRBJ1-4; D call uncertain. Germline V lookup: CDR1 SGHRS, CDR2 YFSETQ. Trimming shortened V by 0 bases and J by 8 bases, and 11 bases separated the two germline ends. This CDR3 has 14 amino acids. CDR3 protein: CASSLEGRGEKLFF. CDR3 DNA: TGCGCCAGCAGCTTGGAGGGTCGCGGGGAAAAACTGTTTTTT.

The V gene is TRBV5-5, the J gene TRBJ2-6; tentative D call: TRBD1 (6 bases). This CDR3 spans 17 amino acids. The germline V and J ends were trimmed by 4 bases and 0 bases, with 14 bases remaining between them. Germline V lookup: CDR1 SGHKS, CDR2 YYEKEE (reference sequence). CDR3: CASSPRGTSSGANVLTF. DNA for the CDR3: TGTGCCAGCAGCCCCAGGGGCACCAGCTCTGGGGCCAACGTCCTGACTTTC.

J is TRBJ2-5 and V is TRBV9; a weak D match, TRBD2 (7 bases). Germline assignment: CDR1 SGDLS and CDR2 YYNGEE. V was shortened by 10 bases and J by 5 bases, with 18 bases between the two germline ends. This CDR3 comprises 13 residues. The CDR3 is CASGKGGPETQYF. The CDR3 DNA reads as TGTGCCTCGGGTAAGGGGGGGCCCGAGACCCAGTACTTC.

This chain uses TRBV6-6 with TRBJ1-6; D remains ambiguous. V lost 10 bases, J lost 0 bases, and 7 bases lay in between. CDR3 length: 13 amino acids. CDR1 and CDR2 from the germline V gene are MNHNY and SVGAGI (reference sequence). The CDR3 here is CATRSSYNSPLHF. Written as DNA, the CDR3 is TGTGCCACCAGGAGCTCCTATAATTCACCCCTCCACTTT.

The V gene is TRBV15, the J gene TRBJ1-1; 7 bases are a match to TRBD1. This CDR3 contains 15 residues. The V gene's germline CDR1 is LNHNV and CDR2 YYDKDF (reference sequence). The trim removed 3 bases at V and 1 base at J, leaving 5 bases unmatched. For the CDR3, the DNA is TGTGCCACCAGCAGGTCCGGGACAGCGAACACTGAAGCTTTCTTT. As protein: CATSRSGTANTEAFF.